This TCR beta chain was retrieved from a study of cytomegalovirus exposure and HLA in healthy donors. The overall study: The 100 to 150 validation repertoires matched the approximately 700 first-cohort repertoires in platform, a later analysis reported.

Trimming took 3 bases from V and 0 from J, leaving 11 bases between them. This CDR3 is built from 15 residues. Germline V gene lookup returns CDR1 KGHSH and CDR2 LQKENI. Notes on the study in general: It was found in a later analysis that first-cohort TCR clusters tended to co-occur in the 100 to 150 validation repertoires.

Profiled with immunoSEQ multiplex PCR; TCRdb holds only in-frame clones, not every one. The data hold just under 65,000 clones, with roughly 94% observed a single time. The count of this clone is one. Antigen: not known. The donors were in the approximately 130-subject validation cohort, distinct from the approximately 670-subject first cohort. The sample consisted of PBMCs. The rearrangement uses TRBV18 and TRBJ1-1, with D unclear. The origin of this receptor is a young woman in good health and CMV-seropositive. The CDR3 DNA follows: TGTGCCAGCTCACCGGGCAGCTACATGAACACTGAAGCTTTCTTT. Protein: CASSPGSYMNTEAFF.